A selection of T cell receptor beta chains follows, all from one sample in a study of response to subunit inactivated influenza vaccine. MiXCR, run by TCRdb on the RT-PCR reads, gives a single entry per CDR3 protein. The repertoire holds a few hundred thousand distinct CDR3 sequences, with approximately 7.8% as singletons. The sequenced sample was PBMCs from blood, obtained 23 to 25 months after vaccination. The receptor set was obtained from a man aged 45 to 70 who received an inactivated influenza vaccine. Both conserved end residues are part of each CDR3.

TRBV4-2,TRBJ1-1,CASSRRNGGDTEAFF
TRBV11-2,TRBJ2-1,CASSHPALLAALGSSYNEQFF
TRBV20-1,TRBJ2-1,CSARDLGSGGFYNEQFF
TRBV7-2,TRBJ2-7,CASSPYSAGSYEQYF
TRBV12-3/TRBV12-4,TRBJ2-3,CASSWTANTQYF
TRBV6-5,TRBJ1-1,CASSYRGLWDTEAFF
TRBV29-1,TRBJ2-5,CSCRDAGETQYF
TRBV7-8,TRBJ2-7,CASSRGTGTGRSEQYF
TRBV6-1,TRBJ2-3,CASTLASVGDTQYF
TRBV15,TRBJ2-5,CATSRDLGRPWETQYF
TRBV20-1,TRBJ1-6,CSARNQDRSSYNSPLHF
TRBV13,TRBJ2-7,CASSRTPWGFNEQYF
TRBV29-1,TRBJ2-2,CSVLGQGALGELFF
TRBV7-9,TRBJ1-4,CASSSLAGQGQREKLFF
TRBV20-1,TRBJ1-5,CSASGQVLFGNQPQHF
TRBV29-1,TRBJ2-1,CSVEDPGRGTGPNEQFF
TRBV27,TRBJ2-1,CASSLLLAGVSEQFF
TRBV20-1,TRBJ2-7,CSAADRGGGTYEQYF
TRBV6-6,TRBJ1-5,CASSSLRDQPQHF
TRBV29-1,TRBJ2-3,CSIMQGRTDTQYF
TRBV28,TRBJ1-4,CASSLWTGGRNEKLFF
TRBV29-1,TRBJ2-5,CSVDSGRAPAGTQYF
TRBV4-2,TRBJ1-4,CASSQGQGSEKLFF
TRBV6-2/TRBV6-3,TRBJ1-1,CASSYGRTVNTEAFF
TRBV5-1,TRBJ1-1,CASSLESGGYTEAFF
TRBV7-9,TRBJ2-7,CASSWDSSSYEQYF
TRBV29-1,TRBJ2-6,CSVSGANVLTF